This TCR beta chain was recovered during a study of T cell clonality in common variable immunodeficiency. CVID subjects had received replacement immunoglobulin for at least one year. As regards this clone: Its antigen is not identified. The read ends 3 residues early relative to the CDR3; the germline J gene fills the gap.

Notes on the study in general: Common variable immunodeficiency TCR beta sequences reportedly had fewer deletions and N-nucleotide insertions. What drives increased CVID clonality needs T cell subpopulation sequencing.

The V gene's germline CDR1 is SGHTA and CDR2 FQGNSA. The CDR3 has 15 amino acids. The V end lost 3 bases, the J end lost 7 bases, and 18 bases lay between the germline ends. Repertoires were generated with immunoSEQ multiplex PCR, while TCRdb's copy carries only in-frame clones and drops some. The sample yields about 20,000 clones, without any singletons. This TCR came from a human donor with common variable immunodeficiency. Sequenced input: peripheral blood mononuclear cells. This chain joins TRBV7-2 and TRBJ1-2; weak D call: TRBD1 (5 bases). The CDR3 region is CASSFSTGLGVGYTF. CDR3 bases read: TGTGCCAGCAGCTTTTCGACGGGTCTAGGGGTTGGC.